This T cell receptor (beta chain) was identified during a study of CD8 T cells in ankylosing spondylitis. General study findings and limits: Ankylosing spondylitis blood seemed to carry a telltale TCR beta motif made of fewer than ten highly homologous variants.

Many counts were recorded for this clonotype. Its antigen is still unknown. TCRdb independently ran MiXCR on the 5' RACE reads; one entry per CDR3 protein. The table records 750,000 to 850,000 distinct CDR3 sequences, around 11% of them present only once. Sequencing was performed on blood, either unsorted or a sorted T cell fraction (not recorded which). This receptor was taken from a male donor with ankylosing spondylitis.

CDR3 bases: TGCAGCGTTGAAGGAAGTCTAGCGGGAGTCGAGCAGTACTTC. This translates into CSVEGSLAGVEQYF. This sequence joins TRBV29-1 and TRBJ2-7; 10 bases match TRBD2. CDR1 is SQVTM, CDR2 ANQGSEA, per germline. Trimming took 1 base from V and 6 from J; bases not matched to a gene: 6. The CDR3 spans 14 residues.